The rows below give T cell receptor beta chains drawn from one sample of a study of cytomegalovirus exposure and HLA in healthy donors. TCRdb keeps only in-frame clones here, not all; method: immunoSEQ multiplex PCR. The table records about 86,000 clones, about two thirds of them present only once. The sample consisted of PBMCs. All receptors derive from a man aged 55 to 70 in good health and CMV-seronegative. The CDR3 runs from the conserved cysteine through the conserved F or W. D genes are given only for firm matches. Clone sizes are given selectively: once, few, many, or a class where the clone is expanded.

j_gene,v_gene,d_gene,abundance,CDR3nt,CDR3aa
TRBJ2-1,TRBV9,NA,NA,TGTGCCAGCAGCGTAGACCTAGCGAATCACAATGAGCAGTTCTTC,CASSVDLANHNEQFF
TRBJ2-3,TRBV5-8,NA,NA,TGTGCCAGCAGCATGGACGCGTCTAGCACAGATACGCAGTATTTT,CASSMDASSTDTQYF
TRBJ2-1,TRBV29-1,TRBD2,NA,TGCAGCGTTTCCGGGCCGGAACTAGCGGGGGGGCTTGAGCAGTTCTTC,CSVSGPELAGGLEQFF
TRBJ2-3,TRBV5-1,NA,NA,TGCGCCAGCAGCTTGGGACAGAACACAGATACGCAGTATTTT,CASSLGQNTDTQYF
TRBJ1-1,TRBV5-1,NA,NA,TGCGCCAGCAGCCTAGGGGTCCCCCCCACTGAAGCTTTCTTT,CASSLGVPPTEAFF
TRBJ2-7,TRBV7-2,TRBD2,few,TGTGCCAGCAGCTCAGGCCTTACCGGGCCGGGGGGAGACGAGCAGTACTTC,CASSSGLTGPGGDEQYF
TRBJ2-1,TRBV6-1,TRBD2,NA,TGTGCCAGCAGTGAACCGGGACTAGCGGTAAACAATGAGCAGTTCTTC,CASSEPGLAVNNEQFF
TRBJ1-1,TRBV6-1,NA,NA,TGTGCCAGCAGTGAAAGAGGGGACACCAACACTGAAGCTTTCTTT,CASSERGDTNTEAFF
TRBJ2-3,TRBV5-1,TRBD2,NA,TGCGCCAGCAGCGCCGGACTAGCGGGGCGCACAGATACGCAGTATTTT,CASSAGLAGRTDTQYF
TRBJ2-5,TRBV4-1,TRBD2,NA,TGCGCCAGCAGCTTAGGACTAGCGGGGCAAGAGACCCAGTACTTC,CASSLGLAGQETQYF
TRBJ2-2,TRBV7-9,TRBD2,NA,TGTGCCAGCAGCGCGGGACTAGCGGTAGACGGGGAGCTGTTTTTT,CASSAGLAVDGELFF
TRBJ1-2,TRBV5-1,TRBD1,NA,TGCGCCAGCAGCTCCGGACAGGGTAACTATGGCTACACCTTC,CASSSGQGNYGYTF
TRBJ2-3,TRBV5-1,NA,NA,TGCGCCAGCAGCTTGGCGGGGTCTAGCACAGATACGCAGTATTTT,CASSLAGSSTDTQYF
TRBJ2-7,TRBV9,NA,once,TGTGCCAGCAGCCCAGGACAGGGGGGACCTAGCGGGAGGTTTAGTAAAACCTACGAGCAGTACTTC,CASSPGQGGPSGRFSKTYEQYF
TRBJ2-7,TRBV2,TRBD1,NA,TGTGCCAGCAGGGAAGGGACAGGGGAGCAGTACTTC,CASREGTGEQYF